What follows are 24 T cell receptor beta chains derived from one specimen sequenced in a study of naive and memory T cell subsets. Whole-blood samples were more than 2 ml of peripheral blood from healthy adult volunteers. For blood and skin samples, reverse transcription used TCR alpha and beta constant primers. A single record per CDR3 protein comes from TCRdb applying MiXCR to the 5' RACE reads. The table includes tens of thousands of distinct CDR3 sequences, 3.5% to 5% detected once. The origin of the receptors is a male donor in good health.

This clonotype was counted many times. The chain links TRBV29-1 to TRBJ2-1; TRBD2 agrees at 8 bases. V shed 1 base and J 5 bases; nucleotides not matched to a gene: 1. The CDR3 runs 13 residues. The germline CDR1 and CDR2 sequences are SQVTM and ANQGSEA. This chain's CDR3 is CSVEAGGNNEQFF. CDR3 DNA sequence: TGCAGCGTTGAAGCGGGGGGGAACAATGAGCAGTTCTTC.

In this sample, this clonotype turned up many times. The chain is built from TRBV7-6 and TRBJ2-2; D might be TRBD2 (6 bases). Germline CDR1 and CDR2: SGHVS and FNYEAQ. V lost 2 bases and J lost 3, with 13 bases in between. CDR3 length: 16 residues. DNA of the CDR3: TGTGCCAGCAGCTTAATGAGCGGGTGGGACACCGGGGAGCTGTTTTTT. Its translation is CASSLMSGWDTGELFF. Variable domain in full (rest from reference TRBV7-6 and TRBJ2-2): GAGVSQSPRYKVTKRGQDVALRCDPISGHVSLYWYRQALGQGPEFLTYFNYEAQQDKSGLPNDRFSAERPEGSISTLTIQRTEQRDSAMYRCASSLMSGWDTGELFFGEGSRLTVL.

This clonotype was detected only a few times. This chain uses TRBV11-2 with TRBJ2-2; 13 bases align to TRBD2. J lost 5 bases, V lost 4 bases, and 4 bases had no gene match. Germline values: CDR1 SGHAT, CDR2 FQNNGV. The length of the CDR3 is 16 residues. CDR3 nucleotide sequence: TGTGCCAGCAGCTACAGACTAGCGGGGGGTACCGGGGAGCTGTTTTTT. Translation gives CASSYRLAGGTGELFF.

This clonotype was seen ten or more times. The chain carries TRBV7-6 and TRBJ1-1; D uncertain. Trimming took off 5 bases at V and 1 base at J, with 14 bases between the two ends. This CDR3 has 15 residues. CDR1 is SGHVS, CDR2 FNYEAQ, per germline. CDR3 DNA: TGTGCCAGCAGCGGAGGGAGGGCAGGGAACACTGAAGCTTTCTTT. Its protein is CASSGGRAGNTEAFF.

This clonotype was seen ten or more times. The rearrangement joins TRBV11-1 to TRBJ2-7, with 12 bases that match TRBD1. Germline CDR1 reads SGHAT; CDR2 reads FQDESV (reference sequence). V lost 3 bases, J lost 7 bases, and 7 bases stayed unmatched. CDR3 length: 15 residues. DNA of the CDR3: TGTGCCAGCAGCTTCGCCGGGACAGGGGGCGAGGAGCAGTACTTC. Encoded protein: CASSFAGTGGEEQYF.

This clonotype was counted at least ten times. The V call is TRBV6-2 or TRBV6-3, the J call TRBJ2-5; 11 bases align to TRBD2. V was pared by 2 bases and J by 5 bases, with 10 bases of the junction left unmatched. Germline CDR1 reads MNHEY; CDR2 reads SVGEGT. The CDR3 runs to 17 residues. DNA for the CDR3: TGTGCCAGCAGTTACCTCCTAGCGGGGGGTCGTATGGAGACCCAGTACTTC. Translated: CASSYLLAGGRMETQYF.

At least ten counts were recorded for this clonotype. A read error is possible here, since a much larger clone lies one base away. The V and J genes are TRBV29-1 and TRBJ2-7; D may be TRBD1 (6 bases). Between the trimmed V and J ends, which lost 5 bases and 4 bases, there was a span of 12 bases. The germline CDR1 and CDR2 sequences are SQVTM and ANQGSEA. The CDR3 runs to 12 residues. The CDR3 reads CSVTGTRYEQYF. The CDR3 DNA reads TGCAGCGTTACCGGGACACGATACGAGCAGTACTTC.

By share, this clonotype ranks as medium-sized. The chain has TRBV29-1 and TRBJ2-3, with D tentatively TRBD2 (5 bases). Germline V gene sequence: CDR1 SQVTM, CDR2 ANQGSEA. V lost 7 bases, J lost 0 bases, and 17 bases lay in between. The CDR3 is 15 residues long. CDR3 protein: CSAHSDWASTDTQYF. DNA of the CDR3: TGCAGCGCACATTCGGACTGGGCTAGCACAGATACGCAGTATTTT.

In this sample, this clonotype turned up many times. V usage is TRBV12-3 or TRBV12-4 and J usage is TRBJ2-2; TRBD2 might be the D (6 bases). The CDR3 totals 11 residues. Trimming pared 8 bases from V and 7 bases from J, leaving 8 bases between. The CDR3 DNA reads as TGTGCCAGCCGGGGGTTCGGGGAGCTGTTTTTT. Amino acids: CASRGFGELFF.

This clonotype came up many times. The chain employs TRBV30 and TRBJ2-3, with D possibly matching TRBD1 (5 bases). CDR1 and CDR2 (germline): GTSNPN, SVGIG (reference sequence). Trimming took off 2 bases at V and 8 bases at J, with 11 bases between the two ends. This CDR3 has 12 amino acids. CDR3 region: CAWSSQGGTQYF. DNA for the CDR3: TGTGCCTGGAGTTCGCAGGGTGGTACGCAGTATTTT.

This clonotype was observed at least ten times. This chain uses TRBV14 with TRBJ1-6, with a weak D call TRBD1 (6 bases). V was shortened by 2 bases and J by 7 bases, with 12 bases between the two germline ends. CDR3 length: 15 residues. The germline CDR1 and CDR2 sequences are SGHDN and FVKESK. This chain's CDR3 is CASSQQGMRNSPLHF. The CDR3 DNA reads TGTGCCAGCAGCCAACAGGGGATGAGGAATTCACCCCTCCACTTT.

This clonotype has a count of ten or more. CDR3 region: CASSLGLAEAEPQQYF. CDR3 nucleotide sequence: TGTGCCAGCAGCTTAGGACTAGCGGAGGCCGAGCCCCAGCAGTACTTC. The chain uses TRBV7-3 and TRBJ2-7; 10 positions agree with TRBD2. This CDR3 comprises 16 residues. The V segment lost 2 bases and the J segment 8 bases; nucleotides outside the gene matches: 12. Germline V gives CDR1 SGHTA, CDR2 FQGTGA.

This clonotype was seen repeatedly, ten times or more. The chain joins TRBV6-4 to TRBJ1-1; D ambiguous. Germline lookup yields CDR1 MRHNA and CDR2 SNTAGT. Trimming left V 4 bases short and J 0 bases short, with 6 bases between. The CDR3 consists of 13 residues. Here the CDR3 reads CASSGELNTEAFF. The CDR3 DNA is TGTGCCAGCAGTGGAGAGCTGAACACTGAAGCTTTCTTT.

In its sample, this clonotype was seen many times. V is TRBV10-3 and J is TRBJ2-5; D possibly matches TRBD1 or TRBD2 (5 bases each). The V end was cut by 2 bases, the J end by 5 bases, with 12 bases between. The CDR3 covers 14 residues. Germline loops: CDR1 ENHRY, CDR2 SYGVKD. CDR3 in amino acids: CAISEGGPGETQYF. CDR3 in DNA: TGTGCCATCAGTGAGGGGGGACCTGGGGAGACCCAGTACTTC.

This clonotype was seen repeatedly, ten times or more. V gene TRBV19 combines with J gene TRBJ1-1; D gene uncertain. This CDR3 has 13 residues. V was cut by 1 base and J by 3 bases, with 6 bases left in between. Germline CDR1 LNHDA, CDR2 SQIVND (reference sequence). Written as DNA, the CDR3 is TGTGCCAGTAGTATAGCGGGGTACACTGAAGCTTTCTTT. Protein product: CASSIAGYTEAFF.

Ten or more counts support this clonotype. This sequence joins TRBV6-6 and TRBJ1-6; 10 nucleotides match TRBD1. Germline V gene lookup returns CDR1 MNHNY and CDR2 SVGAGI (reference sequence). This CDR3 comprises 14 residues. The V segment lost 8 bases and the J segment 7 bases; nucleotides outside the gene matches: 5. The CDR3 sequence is CASLGQGSNSPLHF. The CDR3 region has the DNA TGTGCCAGCCTGGGACAGGGGAGCAATTCACCCCTCCACTTT.

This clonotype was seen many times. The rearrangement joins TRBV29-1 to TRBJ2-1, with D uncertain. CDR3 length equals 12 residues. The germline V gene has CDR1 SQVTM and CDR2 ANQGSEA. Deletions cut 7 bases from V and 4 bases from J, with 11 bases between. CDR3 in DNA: TGCAGCGGGAGCAATGGGTACAATGAGCAGTTCTTC. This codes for CSGSNGYNEQFF.

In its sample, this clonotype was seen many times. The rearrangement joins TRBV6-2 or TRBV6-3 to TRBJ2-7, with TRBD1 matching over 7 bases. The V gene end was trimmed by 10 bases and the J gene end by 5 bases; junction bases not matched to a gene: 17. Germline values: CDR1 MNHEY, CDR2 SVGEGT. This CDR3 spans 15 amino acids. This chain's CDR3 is CATIPTRQGYDEQYF. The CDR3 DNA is TGTGCCACCATCCCGACGAGACAGGGCTATGACGAGCAGTACTTC.

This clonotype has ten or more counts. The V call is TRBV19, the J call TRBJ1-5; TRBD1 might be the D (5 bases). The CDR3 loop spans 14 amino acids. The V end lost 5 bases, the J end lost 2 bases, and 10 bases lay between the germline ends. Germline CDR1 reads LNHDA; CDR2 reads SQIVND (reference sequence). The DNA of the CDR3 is TGTGCCAGTAGTGATAGGGGTGGCAATCAGCCCCAGCATTTT. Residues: CASSDRGGNQPQHF.

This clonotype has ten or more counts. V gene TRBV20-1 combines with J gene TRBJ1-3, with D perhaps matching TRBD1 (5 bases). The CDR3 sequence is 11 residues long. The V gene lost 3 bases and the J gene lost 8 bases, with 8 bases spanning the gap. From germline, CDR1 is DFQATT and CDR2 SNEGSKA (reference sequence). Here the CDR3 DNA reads TGCAGTGCTAGTACAGGTTACACCATATATTTT. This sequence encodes CSASTGYTIYF.

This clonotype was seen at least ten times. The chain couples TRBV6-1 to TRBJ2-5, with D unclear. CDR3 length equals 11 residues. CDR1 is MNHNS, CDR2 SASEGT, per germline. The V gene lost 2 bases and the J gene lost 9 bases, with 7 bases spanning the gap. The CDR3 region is CASSEIVPQYF. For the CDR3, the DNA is TGTGCCAGCAGTGAAATTGTCCCCCAGTACTTC.

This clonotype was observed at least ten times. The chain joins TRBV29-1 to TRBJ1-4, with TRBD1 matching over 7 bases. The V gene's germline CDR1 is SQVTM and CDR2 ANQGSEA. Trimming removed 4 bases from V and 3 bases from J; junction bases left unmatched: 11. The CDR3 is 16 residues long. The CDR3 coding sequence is TGCAGCGTTGTCCCCGGCCAGGGGGGTCCTAATGAAAAACTGTTTTTT. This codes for CSVVPGQGGPNEKLFF.

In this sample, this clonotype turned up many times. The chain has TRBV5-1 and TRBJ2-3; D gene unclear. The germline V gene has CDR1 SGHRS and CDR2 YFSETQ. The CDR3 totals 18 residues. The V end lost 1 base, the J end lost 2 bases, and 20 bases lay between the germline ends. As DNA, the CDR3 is TGCGCCAGCAGCTTGATGGGCACAGCCCATCCTAACACAGATACGCAGTATTTT. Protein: CASSLMGTAHPNTDTQYF.

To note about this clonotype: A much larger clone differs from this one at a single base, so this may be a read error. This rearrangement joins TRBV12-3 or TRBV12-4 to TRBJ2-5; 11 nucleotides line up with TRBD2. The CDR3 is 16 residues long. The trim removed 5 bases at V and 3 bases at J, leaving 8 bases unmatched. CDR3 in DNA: TGTGCCAGCAGTCGATTTCGACTAGCGGGGAAAGAGACCCAGTACTTC. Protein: CASSRFRLAGKETQYF.